One and the same sample provided the 21 T cell receptor beta chains below, sequenced in a study of tumor-infiltrating lymphocytes in primary liver carcinoma. Co-extracted RNA and DNA came from approximately 20-30 mg of unsorted bulk tissue. A constant-region primer primed TCR beta cDNA synthesis from 500 to 550 ng of total RNA. Slightly modified ARM-PCR served as the procedure for the TCR beta libraries. These libraries came from three rounds of nested multiplex PCR. Both of the initial two PCR rounds ran for approximately 11 cycles and employed TRBV1-TRBV30 forward primers alongside a C-beta reverse primer. TCRdb recomputed calls from the multiplex PCR reads with MiXCR, one row per CDR3 protein. The profile shows roughly 70,000 distinct CDR3 sequences, around 69% of them singletons. The sample taken for sequencing was liver tumor tissue from sampling region 4. Indicated subset: tumor region T4, right-lateral pole. These receptors were obtained from a man aged 40-49 years with primary liver carcinoma and hepatitis B virus infection.

Note on this clonotype: The junction does not match germline at one end; this may be a read error. The chain has TRBV11-2 and TRBJ2-2; D is possibly TRBD2 (6 bases). This CDR3 spans 15 amino acids. Germline values: CDR1 SGHAT, CDR2 FQNNGV. This CDR3 reads CASSFAGSSTGELSF. The CDR3 coding sequence is TGTGCCAGCAGCTTTGCGGGATCGAGCACTGGGGAACTGTCTTTT.

The chain joins TRBV6-1 to TRBJ1-2; possible D gene TRBD1, 5 bases. The CDR3 sequence is 9 residues long. The germline V and J ends were trimmed by 8 bases and 12 bases, with 10 bases remaining between them. Germline CDR1 reads MNHNS; CDR2 reads SASEGT. The CDR3 coding sequence is TGTGCCAGCGACAGCGAAAACACCTTC. It translates to CASDSENTF.

Concerning this clonotype itself: A junction end diverges from the germline sequence, so it may reflect a read error. CDR3 sequence: CASESGTGYTGELFF. In DNA form, the CDR3 reads TGTGCCAGCGAATCCGGGACAGGGTACACCGGGGAGCTGTTTTTC. The chain recombines TRBV6-2 or TRBV6-3 with TRBJ2-2, with 9 bases matching TRBD1. The CDR3 is 15 residues long. Per the germline V gene, CDR1 is MNHEY and CDR2 is SVGEGT.

With respect to this clonotype: One end of the junction varies from germline; a read error may be responsible. V is TRBV6-1 and J is TRBJ1-4, with unresolved D. This CDR3 region has 20 residues. CDR1 and CDR2 from the germline V gene are MNHNS and SASEGT. CDR3 bases: TGTGCCAACAGTGCGTTTCTTTTCGGGGTAGCACTTACTGCTAATGAAAAACTGTTTTTT. This encodes CANSAFLFGVALTANEKLFF.

With respect to this clonotype: Relative to the germline gene, one junction end is altered; a read error may explain this. The chain combines TRBV29-1 with TRBJ2-1, with D perhaps assigned TRBD1 or TRBD2 (5 bases each). Germline V gene sequence: CDR1 SQVTM, CDR2 ANQGSEA. The CDR3 is made up of 14 amino acids. CDR3 sequence reads: CSGIEKGTYSEQFF. CDR3 coding DNA: TGCAGCGGGATCGAAAAGGGGACCTACAGTGAGCAGTTCTTC.

As regards this clonotype: A read error is possible here, since a much larger clone lies one base away. The chain links TRBV5-1 to TRBJ2-1, with 9 nucleotides matching TRBD2. CDR1 is SGHRS, CDR2 YFSETQ, per germline. The CDR3 totals 13 residues. The CDR3 region is CVSSSTGLAEQFF. The CDR3 DNA reads TGCGTCAGCAGCTCGACGGGACTAGCTGAGCAGTTCTTC.

The chain couples TRBV10-2 to TRBJ2-7, with TRBD2 as a possible D gene (6 bases). The CDR3 sequence is 18 residues long. Per the germline V gene, CDR1 is WSHSY and CDR2 is SAAADI. The V end lost 1 base, the J end lost 8 bases, and 27 bases lay between the germline ends. This chain's CDR3 is CASSELVGGPGGSCKQYF. CDR3 nucleotides: TGCGCCAGCAGTGAGTTGGTGGGAGGCCCCGGCGGGTCCTGCAAGCAGTACTTC.

To note about this clonotype: The junction does not match germline at one end; this may be a read error. The chain has TRBV5-1 and TRBJ2-2; D may be TRBD1 (5 bases). This CDR3 comprises 16 residues. Germline V gives CDR1 SGHRS, CDR2 YFSETQ. In DNA, the CDR3 is TGCGCCGGCAGCTTGGGCCAGGGCGAGGACACCGGGGAGCTGTTTTTT. It is translated as CAGSLGQGEDTGELFF.

Turning to this clonotype: At one end, the junction sequence differs from germline, possibly due to a read error. The chain recombines TRBV5-1 with TRBJ2-1; 11 positions agree with TRBD2. Germline assignment: CDR1 SGHRS and CDR2 YFSETQ. This CDR3 has 17 amino acids. CDR3 loop: CASSSPLAGGFYNKQFF. CDR3 in DNA: TGCGCCAGCAGCAGCCCTCTAGCGGGAGGCTTCTACAATAAGCAGTTCTTC.

In regard to this clonotype: Its ends do not fully match the called genes, so a read error is possible. CDR3 DNA sequence: TGTGCGAGCAGTTACGCCGCAGGGTCTGAGGCCAACGTCCTGACTTTC. Protein sequence: CASSYAAGSEANVLTF. The V and J genes are TRBV6-5 and TRBJ2-6; D perhaps matches TRBD1 (5 bases). The CDR3 covers 16 residues. Germline-derived CDR1 and CDR2 are MNHEY and SVGAGI.

About this clonotype: A read error may account for a junction end that differs from germline. The V gene is TRBV10-3, the J gene TRBJ2-7; D remains ambiguous. Looked up from germline, CDR1 is ENHRY and CDR2 is SYGVKD. The CDR3 runs 16 residues. DNA of the CDR3: TGCGCCATCAGTGAGATCATACAGAAGAGAGCCTACGAGCAGTACTTC. This encodes CAISEIIQKRAYEQYF.

The sample holds a few counts of this clonotype. This rearrangement joins TRBV7-8 to TRBJ1-3; 7 nucleotides agree with TRBD1. CDR1 and CDR2 from the germline V gene are SGHVS and FQNEAQ. Trimming took 5 bases from V and 3 from J; bases not matched to a gene: 7. CDR3 size: 15 residues. CDR3 bases: TGTGCCAGCAGCCCCGACAGGGTCGGTGGAAACACCATATATTTT. Protein: CASSPDRVGGNTIYF.

The table lists this clonotype with a count of one. This likely comes from a read error, as the CDR3 has no conserved phenylalanine or tryptophan at its end. The chain employs TRBV11-2 and TRBJ2-7, with D maybe TRBD1 (6 bases). This CDR3 has 14 residues. Germline CDR1 reads SGHAT; CDR2 reads FQNNGV. V dropped 4 bases and J dropped 7 bases, with 17 bases sitting between them. Here the CDR3 DNA reads TGTGCCAGCAGCTATACACTCACAGGGAATGAGCAGTACTTA. Protein product: CASSYTLTGNEQYL.

Note on this clonotype: The junction does not match germline at one end; this may be a read error. The chain couples TRBV4-1 to TRBJ2-7; perhaps TRBD1 as D (5 bases). Germline V gives CDR1 MGHRA, CDR2 YSYEKL. The CDR3 sequence is 16 residues long. CDR3 nucleotide sequence: TGCGCTAGCAGCCGAGATCGAACAGGTGCCACCCTCGAGCAGTACTTC. This gives the protein CASSRDRTGATLEQYF.

Worth noting for this clonotype: One end of the junction varies from germline; a read error may be responsible. The chain couples TRBV6-6 to TRBJ1-1, with 10 bases lining up with TRBD1. CDR1 and CDR2 (germline): MNHNY, SVGAGI (reference sequence). The CDR3 runs 14 residues. CDR3 amino acids: CAGSGTGVRSGAFF. The CDR3 region has the DNA TGTGCCGGCAGTGGGACAGGGGTAAGGTCTGGAGCATTCTTT.

On this clonotype itself: One end of the junction does not line up with germline, which may come from a read error. V gene TRBV11-2 combines with J gene TRBJ2-7, with 9 positions matching TRBD1. Per the germline V gene, CDR1 is SGHAT and CDR2 is FQNNGV. This CDR3 comprises 15 residues. This chain's CDR3 is CDSSQGTGRTYEQYF. CDR3 in DNA: TGTGACAGCAGTCAAGGGACAGGGAGAACCTACGAGCAATACTTC.

This chain joins TRBV6-1 and TRBJ1-6; D not certain. Germline V gene lookup returns CDR1 MNHNS and CDR2 SASEGT. V was cut by 3 bases and J by 13 bases, with 16 bases left in between. The CDR3 sequence is 14 residues long. This chain's CDR3 is CASSEGESASPLHF. As DNA, the CDR3 is TGTGCCAGCAGTGAGGGCGAGTCAGCATCGCCCCTCCACTTT.

As concerns this clonotype: Mismatch with germline at one junction end may stem from a read error. The chain couples TRBV6-5 to TRBJ2-3; no clear D. The length of the CDR3 is 16 residues. Germline-derived CDR1 and CDR2 are MNHEY and SVGAGI. The CDR3 nucleotides are TGTACCAGTAGTTACTCCTACCGGCTTAGCACAGATACGCAGTATTTT. Residues: CTSSYSYRLSTDTQYF.

A few counts support this clonotype. This may stem from a read error, because a much larger clone lies one nucleotide away. V usage is TRBV5-1 and J usage is TRBJ2-2; weak D call: TRBD2 (5 bases). This CDR3 spans 14 amino acids. The germline V gene encodes CDR1 SGHRS and CDR2 YFSETQ. Written as DNA, the CDR3 is TGCGCCGGCAGCTTGAATGAGGGCACCGGGGAGCTGTTTTTT. Amino acid sequence: CAGSLNEGTGELFF.

To note about this clonotype: Mismatch with germline at one junction end may stem from a read error. The V and J genes are TRBV11-2 and TRBJ2-1, with D hard to call. The CDR3 is made up of 19 amino acids. Germline loops: CDR1 SGHAT, CDR2 FQNNGV. The CDR3, as DNA: TGTGCCGGCAGCTTAGATGGGCGATTCAGCTGGGCCCTTTACAATGAGCAGTTCTTC. This encodes CAGSLDGRFSWALYNEQFF.

For this clonotype: The junction differs from germline at one of its ends, possibly a read error. The rearrangement uses TRBV6-5 and TRBJ2-3, with 9 bases identical to TRBD2. The V gene's germline CDR1 is MNHEY and CDR2 SVGAGI. CDR3 size: 17 residues. The CDR3 DNA is TGTGCCGGCAGTTCACTCCCCCTAAGCGGGAGGACAGATACACAGTATTTT. Protein sequence: CAGSSLPLSGRTDTQYF.